Sequencing of this T cell receptor (beta chain) was carried out in a study of blood T cell repertoires in COVID-19. Study summary: Samples taken during acute and convalescent COVID-19 were collected in the United States, Italy and Spain. T cells, B-cell-depleted T cells, or PBMCs supplied cDNA or gDNA.

In the study's own analysis: Nucleated cell number was recorded as an estimate derived from reference gene primer amplification. Clones were read by immunoSEQ multiplex PCR, and TCRdb kept only the in-frame ones, dropping some. V and J calls and clone size are copied from that table; D and trimming were computed from the DNA. The repertoire holds a few hundred thousand clones, with roughly 90% as singletons. The CDR3 loop spans 14 amino acids. The V end was cut by 5 bases, the J end by 4 bases, with 11 bases between. From germline, CDR1 is SGHAT and CDR2 FQNNGV. Seattle's cohort entered during active infection and was followed longitudinally.

The chain employs TRBV11-2 and TRBJ1-4, with D possibly being TRBD1 (5 bases). This clonotype was sampled from a woman aged 25 to 39 with COVID-19, enrolled during active disease. The source material was peripheral blood. The CDR3, as DNA: TGTGCCAGCAGCCTAACAGGAAATAATGAAAAACTGTTTTTT. This sequence encodes CASSLTGNNEKLFF.